This TCR beta chain was observed in a study of OX40 agonist ivuxolimab in advanced cancers. Looking at the study overall: Of the participants, 35% to 50% had some prior anti-PD-1, anti-PD-L1 or anti-CTLA-4 therapy, which was allowed. Whole-study findings and limits: Antigen specificity was not determined for the expanded peripheral T cells. Doses of 0.1 to 3.0 mg/kg were accompanied by clonal expansion of CD4+ and CD8+ blood T cells by week 6.

CDR3 length equals 16 residues. V lost 4 bases to trimming and J lost 3 bases, with 20 bases between them. Looked up from germline, CDR1 is SGHDT and CDR2 is YYEEEE. Measured with immunoSEQ multiplex PCR; TCRdb has only the in-frame clones, and not every one. This table holds around 100,000 clones, around nine tenths found once. The sampling schedule covered blood at baseline, cycle 4 day 1, and cycle 7 day 1. This clone was observed a few times. The antigen is undetermined. The receptor comes from an adult with an advanced solid tumor such as melanoma, head and neck, liver or kidney cancer. The rearrangement links TRBV5-6 to TRBJ2-7; D may correspond to TRBD1 or TRBD2 (5 bases each). The sequencing here drew on CD4+ or CD8+ T cells sorted from blood, taken in a trial of the OX40 agonist ivuxolimab. For the CDR3, the DNA is TGTGCCAGCAGCGCAGGAACCGGGACGAGGCTCTACGAGCAGTACTTC. Protein sequence: CASSAGTGTRLYEQYF.